These 15 T cell receptor beta chains originate from one sample sequenced in a study of identical twins. One entry per CDR3 protein results from TCRdb running MiXCR on the 5' RACE reads. The sample shows just under 650,000 distinct CDR3 sequences, roughly 7.2% of them seen only once. The sample was also linked to a second study, of yellow fever vaccine responses in identical twins.

Sample: PBMCs. The receptor source for this set is a woman aged 18-35 years in good health.

The rearrangement uses TRBV9 and TRBJ2-3; a possible D gene is TRBD2 (5 bases). This CDR3 has 16 residues. Trimming pared 4 bases from V and 2 bases from J, leaving 17 bases between. Germline CDR1 reads SGDLS; CDR2 reads YYNGEE. The CDR3, as DNA: TGTGCCAGCAGCTACCTAGGAAGCGGAATCACAGATACGCAGTATTTT. This gives the protein CASSYLGSGITDTQYF. Filled out from reference TRBV9 and TRBJ2-3, the complete variable domain reads DSGVTQTPKHLITATGQRVTLRCSPRSGDLSVYWYQQSLDQGLQFLIQYYNGEERAKGNILERFSAQQFPDLHSELNLSSLELGDSALYFCASSYLGSGITDTQYFGPGTRLTVL.

There are a few counts of this clonotype. V and J are TRBV7-2 and TRBJ2-7, with TRBD2 matching over 7 bases. The V gene end was trimmed by 6 bases and the J gene end by 2 bases; junction bases not matched to a gene: 4. In germline, CDR1 is SGHTA, CDR2 FQGNSA. The CDR3 is made up of 13 amino acids. As DNA, the CDR3 is TGTGCCAGCAGTCTAGCGGTTACCTACGAGCAGTACTTC. It is translated as CASSLAVTYEQYF.

This clonotype has more than one count but fewer than ten. The J gene is TRBJ2-5, the V gene TRBV25-1; tentative D call: TRBD2 (6 bases). This CDR3 is built from 14 residues. The V gene's germline CDR1 is MGHDK and CDR2 SYGVNS. V dropped 6 bases and J dropped 3 bases, with 14 bases sitting between them. CDR3 nucleotides: TGTGCCAGCAGCCGCGGGGTAGCGGAAGAGACCCAGTACTTC. It is translated as CASSRGVAEETQYF.

The V gene is TRBV24-1, the J gene TRBJ1-2; no clear D. The germline V gene encodes CDR1 KGHDR and CDR2 SFDVKD. The CDR3 is made up of 13 amino acids. V dropped 3 bases and J dropped 8 bases, with 12 bases sitting between them. This CDR3 reads CATSDPRGGGYTF. The DNA for the CDR3 is TGTGCCACCAGTGATCCCCGAGGTGGAGGCTACACCTTC.

The chain combines TRBV6-1 with TRBJ2-1, with D maybe TRBD2 (5 bases). The CDR3 has 13 amino acids. Trimming removed 6 bases from V and 9 bases from J, with 15 bases in between. Germline CDR1 MNHNS, CDR2 SASEGT. The CDR3 loop reads CASSRTLVIEQFF. The CDR3 DNA follows: TGTGCCAGCAGCCGCACACTAGTAATTGAGCAGTTCTTC.

This clonotype was seen many times. This chain links TRBV20-1 with TRBJ2-7; tentative D call: TRBD2 (6 bases). V was pared by 7 bases and J by 1 base, with 14 bases between. The CDR3 sequence is 13 residues long. Per germline, CDR1 DFQATT and CDR2 SNEGSKA (reference sequence). Here the CDR3 DNA reads TGCAGTGGCGGACTACCAGATTCCTACGAGCAGTACGTC. It encodes CSGGLPDSYEQYV.

This clonotype was seen only a few times. The CDR3 coding sequence is TGCAGCGTCTCTATTGGGACAGGGCTGTTCAATGAGCAGTTCTTC. Translated, it gives CSVSIGTGLFNEQFF. The chain employs TRBV29-1 and TRBJ2-1; TRBD1 agrees at 9 bases. Germline CDR1 SQVTM, CDR2 ANQGSEA. The V segment lost 6 bases and the J segment 6 bases; nucleotides outside the gene matches: 12. The CDR3 is 15 amino acids.

The rearrangement links TRBV5-6 to TRBJ1-5; D not certain. Germline values: CDR1 SGHDT, CDR2 YYEEEE. V lost 0 bases and J 2 bases, leaving 9 bases between the germline ends. The CDR3 has 15 residues. CDR3 sequence reads: CASSLAERGNQPQHF. CDR3 sequence (DNA): TGTGCCAGCAGCTTGGCCGAAAGGGGCAATCAGCCCCAGCATTTT.

This clonotype was counted many times. This chain connects TRBV3-1 to TRBJ2-1; no reliable D call. Trimming pared 0 bases from V and 9 bases from J, leaving 9 bases between. Germline CDR1 LGHDT, CDR2 YNNKEL (reference sequence). This CDR3 region has 13 residues. CDR3 region: CASSQDFDSEQFF. DNA of the CDR3: TGTGCCAGCAGCCAAGATTTCGATTCTGAGCAGTTCTTC.

This clonotype was counted ten times or more. The chain joins TRBV24-1 to TRBJ2-7; 9 nucleotides align to TRBD2. Germline lookup yields CDR1 KGHDR and CDR2 SFDVKD. The CDR3 is 18 amino acids. Trimming removed 5 bases from V and 4 bases from J; junction bases left unmatched: 17. CDR3 sequence (DNA): TGTGCCACCAGTGTATACGGCAATTGGGTAGCGGGGGAATACGAGCAGTACGTC. This codes for CATSVYGNWVAGEYEQYV.

This clonotype was detected only a few times. This chain joins TRBV20-1 and TRBJ2-5; no reliable D call. Looked up from germline, CDR1 is DFQATT and CDR2 is SNEGSKA (reference sequence). V was pared by 1 base and J by 5 bases, with 20 bases between. The CDR3 contains 16 residues. CDR3 in DNA: TGCAGTGCTAGAGGGGAAGGGATCCCAAAACGGGAGACCCAGTACTTC. This encodes CSARGEGIPKRETQYF.

The rearrangement joins TRBV28 to TRBJ2-7, with D hard to call. CDR1 and CDR2 from the germline V gene are MDHEN and SYDVKM. V lost 5 bases, J lost 2 bases, and 16 bases lay in between. CDR3 length: 15 amino acids. The CDR3 sequence is CASSNVQYNPYEQYV. In DNA, the CDR3 is TGTGCCAGCAGTAACGTACAGTACAATCCCTACGAGCAGTACGTC.

This clonotype turned up a few times. This chain connects TRBV4-1 to TRBJ2-4; D is perhaps TRBD1 (6 bases). V shed 2 bases and J shed 2 bases, with 10 bases lying between them. The CDR3 contains 15 residues. Per germline, CDR1 MGHRA and CDR2 YSYEKL. In nucleotides, the CDR3 is TGCGCCAGCAGCCAATTAACAGGGACCAAAAACATTCAGTACTTC. Its translation: CASSQLTGTKNIQYF.

This clonotype was seen repeatedly, ten times or more. The chain couples TRBV12-3 or TRBV12-4 to TRBJ2-2; a weak D match, TRBD1 (6 bases). The ends were cut back, 7 bases at V and 5 bases at J, with 14 bases in the middle. There are 14 residues in the CDR3. This CDR3 is CASTLQGLTGELFF. CDR3 bases: TGTGCCAGCACCTTACAGGGTCTGACCGGGGAGCTGTTTTTT.

This chain joins TRBV10-3 and TRBJ2-7, with a weak D call TRBD2 (6 bases). Germline-derived CDR1 and CDR2 are ENHRY and SYGVKD. This CDR3 region has 13 residues. Trimming left V 3 bases short and J 6 bases short, with 12 bases between. The CDR3 bases are TGTGCCATCAGTGATTTCCGGGGGAGCGAGCAGTACTTC. This encodes CAISDFRGSEQYF.